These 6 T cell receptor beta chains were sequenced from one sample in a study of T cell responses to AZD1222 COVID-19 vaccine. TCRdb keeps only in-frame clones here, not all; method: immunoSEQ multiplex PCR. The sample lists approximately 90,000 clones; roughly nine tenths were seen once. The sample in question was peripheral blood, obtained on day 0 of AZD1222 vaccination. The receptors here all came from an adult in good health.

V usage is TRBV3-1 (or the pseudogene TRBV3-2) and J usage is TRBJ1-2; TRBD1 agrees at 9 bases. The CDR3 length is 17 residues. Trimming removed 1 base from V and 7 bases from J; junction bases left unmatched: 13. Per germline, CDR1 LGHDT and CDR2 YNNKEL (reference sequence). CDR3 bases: TGTGCCAGCAGCCAAGTGAGCCTGGGACAGGGCTCGCGTGGCTACACCTTC. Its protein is CASSQVSLGQGSRGYTF.

The CDR3 coding sequence is TGTGCCAGCAGCGTAGGGACATGGGCAGATACGCAGTATTTT. Translated, it gives CASSVGTWADTQYF. The chain couples TRBV9 to TRBJ2-3; tentative D call: TRBD1 (5 bases). The CDR3 runs 14 residues. Trimming left V 0 bases short and J 4 bases short, with 9 bases between. The germline V gene encodes CDR1 SGDLS and CDR2 YYNGEE.

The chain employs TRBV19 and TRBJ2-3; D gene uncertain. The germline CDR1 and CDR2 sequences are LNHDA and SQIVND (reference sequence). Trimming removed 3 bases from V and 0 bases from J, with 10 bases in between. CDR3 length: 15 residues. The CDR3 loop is CASSIDGSSTDTQYF. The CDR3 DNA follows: TGTGCCAGTAGTATTGACGGATCTAGCACAGATACGCAGTATTTT.

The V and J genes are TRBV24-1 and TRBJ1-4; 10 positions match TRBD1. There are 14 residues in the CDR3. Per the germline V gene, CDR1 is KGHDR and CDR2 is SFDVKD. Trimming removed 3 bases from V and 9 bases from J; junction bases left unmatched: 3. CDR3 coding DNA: TGTGCCACCAGTGATCCGGGACAGGGGAAAAAACTGTTTTTT. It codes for CATSDPGQGKKLFF.

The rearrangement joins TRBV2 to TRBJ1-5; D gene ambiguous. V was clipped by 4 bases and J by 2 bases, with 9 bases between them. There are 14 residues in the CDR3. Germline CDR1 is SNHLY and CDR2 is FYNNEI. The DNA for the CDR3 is TGTGCCAGCAGTGTAGGCTCGGGCAATCAGCCCCAGCATTTT. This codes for CASSVGSGNQPQHF.

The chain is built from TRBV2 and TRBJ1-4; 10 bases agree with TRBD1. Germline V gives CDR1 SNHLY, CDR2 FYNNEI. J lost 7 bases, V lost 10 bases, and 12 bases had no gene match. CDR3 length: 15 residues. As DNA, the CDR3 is TGTGCCATCATTACTCGGGACAGGGGAAGTGAAAAACTGTTTTTT. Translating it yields CAIITRDRGSEKLFF.